These T cell receptor beta chains were read from a single sample in a study of T-cell reconstitution after alpha-beta-depleted transplantation in children. From the PCR reads, TCRdb called clonotypes with MiXCR, one entry per CDR3 protein. In the table there are around 410,000 distinct CDR3 sequences, approximately 10% of which are singletons. Sequenced here: PBMCs from the stem cell graft donor, sampled from the stem cell graft. The source of these receptors is a human donor who donated a stem cell graft to a child with acute myeloid leukemia. Each CDR3 is given with its conserved first and last residue. D genes are given only for firm matches. Clone size is shown for a subset of rows, as once, few, many or a class of expanded clone.

v_call	d_call	j_call	clone_size	cdr3_nt	cdr3_aa
TRBV25-1	-	TRBJ2-5	-	TGTGCCAGCAGTGCCCCGGGACTGAAAAAAGAGACCCAGTACTTC	CASSAPGLKKETQYF
TRBV9	-	TRBJ2-1	few	TGTGCCAGCAGCGTAGTATTAGTTTCTGAGCAGTTCTTC	CASSVVLVSEQFF
TRBV2	TRBD1	TRBJ2-7	few	TGTGCCAGCAGTTCGAGGGGGCCCGGCTCCTACGAGCAGTACTTC	CASSSRGPGSYEQYF
TRBV12-5	TRBD1	TRBJ1-2	-	TGTGCTAGTGGCCCCCCAAGACAGGGTATATTCTATGGCTACACCTTC	CASGPPRQGIFYGYTF
TRBV19	TRBD1	TRBJ2-1	-	TGTGCCAGTAGTATGCAGGGGGCGTCAGGTCCCGAGCAGTTCTTC	CASSMQGASGPEQFF
TRBV7-9	TRBD1	TRBJ2-1	many	TGTGCCAGCAGTAAAACCGGGACAGGGTTGTGGAATGAGCAGTTCTTC	CASSKTGTGLWNEQFF
TRBV11-2	-	TRBJ2-3	few	TGTGCCAGCAGACCACCCGGCTGGGAGCCGACCTCCACGGATACGCAGTATTTT	CASRPPGWEPTSTDTQYF
TRBV7-9	-	TRBJ2-1	-	TGTGCCAGCAGCTTAGACGTAGCGGCCTACAATGAGCAGTTCTTC	CASSLDVAAYNEQFF
TRBV4-1	TRBD1	TRBJ2-5	-	TGCGCCAGCAGCCAAGAGGGGCGGACAGGGGGCGCGTGGGAGACCCAGTACTTC	CASSQEGRTGGAWETQYF
TRBV5-1	TRBD2	TRBJ2-2	few	TGCGCCAGCAGCTACGGGGGGACGGACACCGGGGAGCTGTTTTTT	CASSYGGTDTGELFF
TRBV7-9	-	TRBJ2-5	many	TGTGCCAGCAGCCCATGGTTTATCCGGAATCAAGAGACCCAGTACTTC	CASSPWFIRNQETQYF
TRBV20-1	TRBD1	TRBJ1-5	few	TGCAGTGCCCCGACAGGGAGCAATCAGCCCCAGCATTTT	CSAPTGSNQPQHF
TRBV29-1	-	TRBJ1-1	-	TGCAGCGTTGAAGACAGGCACTCTGAAGCTTTCTTT	CSVEDRHSEAFF
TRBV6-2/TRBV6-3	TRBD1	TRBJ1-5	few	TGTGCCAGCAGTTCCGACAGGGTAAGGCAGCCCCAGCATTTT	CASSSDRVRQPQHF
TRBV5-1	-	TRBJ2-2	-	TGCGCCAGCAGCTTGACTCCGACCAGTTCGAACACCGGGGAGCTGTTTTTT	CASSLTPTSSNTGELFF
TRBV7-2	-	TRBJ2-6	-	TGTGCCAGCAGCTCGCTGACCCTGTACTCTGGGGCCAACGTCCTGACTTTC	CASSSLTLYSGANVLTF
TRBV7-2	-	TRBJ2-1	once	TGTGCCAGCAGCTGGAGACAGCCTCAGGCCTACAATGAGCAGTTCTTC	CASSWRQPQAYNEQFF
TRBV12-3/TRBV12-4	-	TRBJ1-1	-	TGTGCCAGCAGCCCCCGGGTGGCGAACACTGAAGCTTTCTTT	CASSPRVANTEAFF
TRBV7-8	-	TRBJ2-4	many	TGTGCCAGCAGTTCCGGGAGTTACATTCAGTACTTC	CASSSGSYIQYF
TRBV29-1	TRBD1	TRBJ2-1	few	TGCAGCGTTGAAAAGGGGGCCGAGCAAAGGCAGTTCTTC	CSVEKGAEQRQFF
TRBV7-8	-	TRBJ1-1	-	TGTGCCAGCAGCTCTCCCCGACTAGCCGAAGCTTTCTTT	CASSSPRLAEAFF
TRBV7-2	-	TRBJ2-7	-	TGTGCCAGCAGCTTAGATTGGACTTCGAGCTCCTACGAGCAGTACTTC	CASSLDWTSSSYEQYF
TRBV2	-	TRBJ1-4	-	TGTGCCAGCAGTGAAGGGGGGGCAAGACTCGAAAAACTGTTTTTT	CASSEGGARLEKLFF
TRBV6-1	TRBD1	TRBJ2-5	-	TGTGCCAGCAGTGCCGGACAGGGTACCGAGACCCAGTACTTC	CASSAGQGTETQYF
TRBV26	-	TRBJ2-7	-	TGTGCCAGGGGCCCGGGGCTCAACTGGGGCGAGCAGTACTTC	CARGPGLNWGEQYF
TRBV25-1	-	TRBJ2-5	-	TGTGCCAGCAACTACGGGGCTGTTGAGACCCAGTACTTC	CASNYGAVETQYF
TRBV5-1	-	TRBJ2-7	many	TGCGCCAGCAGCTGGACAGAGGGGGCCTACGAGCAGTACTTC	CASSWTEGAYEQYF
TRBV20-1	-	TRBJ1-6	-	TGCAGTGCTAGAGGGGCCCGTTATAATTCACCCCTCCACTTT	CSARGARYNSPLHF
TRBV7-3	TRBD2	TRBJ2-1	many	TGTGCCAGCAGTTTAGCGGGAGGGCCTGGGAATGAGCAGTTCTTC	CASSLAGGPGNEQFF
TRBV19	-	TRBJ2-4	-	TGTGCCAGTAGTATAGACAGGCAGAGGGGGGCCATTCAGTACTTC	CASSIDRQRGAIQYF